The clone carrying this T cell receptor beta chain was seen repeatedly, ten times or more. The CDR3 spans 15 residues. The V and J ends lost 2 bases and 4 bases respectively, with 9 bases between them. In germline, CDR1 is MDHEN, CDR2 SYDVKM. Newly diagnosed patients aged 18 to 65 had hyperthyroidism of under 2 months' duration. The entry originates in a study of T cells in Graves' hyperthyroidism and ophthalmopathy. The investigators amplified TCR beta CDR3 regions from RNA transcripts. In the first-round RT-PCR of the TCR CDR3, the HTBI primer set was used. Via MiXCR, TCRdb re-called the multiplex PCR reads, giving one row per CDR3 protein. The sample records hundreds of thousands of distinct CDR3 sequences, 15% to 17% being singletons.

The origin of this receptor is a woman between 18 and 30 years old with Graves' hyperthyroidism. The sample was blood. This sequence joins TRBV28 and TRBJ1-6; D is unclear. CDR3 in amino acids: CASSLGVQYNSPLHF. The CDR3 coding sequence is TGTGCCAGCAGTTTAGGTGTACAGTATAATTCACCCCTCCACTTT. Drawing the rest from reference TRBV28 and TRBJ1-6, the complete variable domain is DVKVTQSSRYLVKRTGEKVFLECVQDMDHENMFWYRQDPGLGLRLIYFSYDVKMKEKGDIPEGYSVSREKKERFSLILESASTNQTSMYLCASSLGVQYNSPLHFGNGTRLTVT.